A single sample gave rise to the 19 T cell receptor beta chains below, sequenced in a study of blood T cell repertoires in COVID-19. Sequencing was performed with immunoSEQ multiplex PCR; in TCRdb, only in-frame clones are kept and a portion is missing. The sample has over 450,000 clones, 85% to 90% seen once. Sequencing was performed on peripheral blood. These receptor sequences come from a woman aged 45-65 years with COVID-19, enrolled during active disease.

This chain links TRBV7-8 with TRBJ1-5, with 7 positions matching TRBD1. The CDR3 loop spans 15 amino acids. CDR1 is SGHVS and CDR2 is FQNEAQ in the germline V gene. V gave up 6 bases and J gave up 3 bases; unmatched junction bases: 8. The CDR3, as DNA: TGTGCCAGCAGTACTCCCGGGACAGCCAATCAGCCCCAGCATTTT. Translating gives CASSTPGTANQPQHF. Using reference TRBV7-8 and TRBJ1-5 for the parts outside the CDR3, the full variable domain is GAGVSQSPRYKVAKRGQDVALRCDPISGHVSLFWYQQALGQGPEFLTYFQNEAQLDKSGLPSDRFFAERPEGSVSTLKIQRTQQEDSAVYLCASSTPGTANQPQHFGDGTRLSIL.

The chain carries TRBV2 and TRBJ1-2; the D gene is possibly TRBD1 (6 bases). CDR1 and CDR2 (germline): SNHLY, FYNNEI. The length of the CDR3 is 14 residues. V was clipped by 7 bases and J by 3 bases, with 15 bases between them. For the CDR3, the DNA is TGTGCCAGCACGGGCGGGGGGGCGTACTATGGCTACACCTTC. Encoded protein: CASTGGGAYYGYTF.

CDR3 coding DNA: TGCGCCAGCAGCCCAAGGACAGGGGGCGAGGAGAAGCAGTACTTC. Translating it yields CASSPRTGGEEKQYF. The rearrangement uses TRBV5-1 and TRBJ2-7, with TRBD1 identical over 11 bases. The CDR3 is 15 amino acids. The V and J ends lost 4 bases and 8 bases, in that order; junction bases with no gene match: 11. Per germline, CDR1 SGHRS and CDR2 YFSETQ. Full variable domain (rest looked up from reference TRBV5-1 and TRBJ2-7): KAGVTQTPRYLIKTRGQQVTLSCSPISGHRSVSWYQQTPGQGLQFLFEYFSETQRNKGNFPGRFSGRQFSNSRSEMNVSTLELGDSALYLCASSPRTGGEEKQYFGPGTRLTVT.

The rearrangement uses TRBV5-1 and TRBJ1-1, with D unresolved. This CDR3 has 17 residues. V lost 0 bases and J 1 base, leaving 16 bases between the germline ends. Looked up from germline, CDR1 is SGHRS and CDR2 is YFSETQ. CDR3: CASSLEISRQRNTEAFF. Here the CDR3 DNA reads TGCGCCAGCAGCTTGGAGATATCCAGACAAAGGAACACTGAAGCTTTCTTT.

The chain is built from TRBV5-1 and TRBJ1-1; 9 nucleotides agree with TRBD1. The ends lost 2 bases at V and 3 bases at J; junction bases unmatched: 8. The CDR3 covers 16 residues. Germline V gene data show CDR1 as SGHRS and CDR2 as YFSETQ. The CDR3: CASSFGTGWLDTEAFF. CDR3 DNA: TGCGCCAGCAGCTTTGGGACAGGGTGGTTGGACACTGAAGCTTTCTTT.

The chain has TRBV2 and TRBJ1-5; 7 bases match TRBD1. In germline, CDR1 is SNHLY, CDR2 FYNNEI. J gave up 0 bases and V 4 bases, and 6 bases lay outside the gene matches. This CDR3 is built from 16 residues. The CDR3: CASSGQGNYSNQPQHF. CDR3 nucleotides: TGTGCCAGCAGTGGACAGGGAAACTATAGCAATCAGCCCCAGCATTTT.

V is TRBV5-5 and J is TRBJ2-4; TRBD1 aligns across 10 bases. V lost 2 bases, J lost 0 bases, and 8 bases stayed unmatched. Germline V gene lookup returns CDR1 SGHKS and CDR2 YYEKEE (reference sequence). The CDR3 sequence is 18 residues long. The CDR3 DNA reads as TGTGCCAGCAGCTTAGAAGGGACAGGGGAGTTAGCCAAAAACATTCAGTACTTC. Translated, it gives CASSLEGTGELAKNIQYF.

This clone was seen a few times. In DNA form, the CDR3 reads TGTGCCAGCAGTCCGACATCAGGGATTAGGGCGCAGTACTTC. It is translated as CASSPTSGIRAQYF. This chain joins TRBV27 and TRBJ2-7, with D maybe TRBD1 (5 bases). V shed 5 bases and J shed 9 bases, with 20 bases lying between them. The germline V gene has CDR1 MNHEY and CDR2 SMNVEV (reference sequence). This CDR3 spans 14 amino acids.

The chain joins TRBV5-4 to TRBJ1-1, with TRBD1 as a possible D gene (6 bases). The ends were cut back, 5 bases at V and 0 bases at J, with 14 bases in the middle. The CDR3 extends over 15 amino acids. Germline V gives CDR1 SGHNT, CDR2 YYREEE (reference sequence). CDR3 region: CASRLSGHLNTEAFF. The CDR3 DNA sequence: TGTGCCAGCAGACTTTCGGGACACTTGAACACTGAAGCTTTCTTT.

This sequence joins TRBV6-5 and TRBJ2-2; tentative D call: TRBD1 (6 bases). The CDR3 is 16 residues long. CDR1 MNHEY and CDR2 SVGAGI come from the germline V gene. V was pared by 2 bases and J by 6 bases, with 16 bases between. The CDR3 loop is CASSYVRQDRSGELFF. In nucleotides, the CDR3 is TGTGCCAGCAGTTACGTTCGACAGGATCGGTCCGGGGAGCTGTTTTTT.

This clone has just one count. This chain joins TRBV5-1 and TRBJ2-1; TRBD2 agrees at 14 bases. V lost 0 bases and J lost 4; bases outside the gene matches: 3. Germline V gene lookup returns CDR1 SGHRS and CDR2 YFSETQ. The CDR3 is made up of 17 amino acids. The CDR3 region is CASSLAGTSGGYNEQFF. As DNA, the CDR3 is TGCGCCAGCAGCTTGGCCGGGACTAGCGGGGGTTACAATGAGCAGTTCTTC.

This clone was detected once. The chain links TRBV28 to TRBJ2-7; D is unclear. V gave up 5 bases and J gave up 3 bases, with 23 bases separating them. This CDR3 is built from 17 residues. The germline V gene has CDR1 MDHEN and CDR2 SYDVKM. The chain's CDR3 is CASSGPIATLTLYEQYF. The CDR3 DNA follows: TGTGCCAGCAGTGGCCCTATCGCGACACTCACCCTCTACGAGCAGTACTTC.

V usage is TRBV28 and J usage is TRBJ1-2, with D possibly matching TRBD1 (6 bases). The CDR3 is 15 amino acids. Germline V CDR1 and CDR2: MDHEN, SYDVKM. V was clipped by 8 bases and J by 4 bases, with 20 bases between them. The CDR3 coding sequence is TGTGCCAGCGCTCCTCCGGGACAAACTCTCTATGGCTACACCTTC. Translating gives CASAPPGQTLYGYTF.

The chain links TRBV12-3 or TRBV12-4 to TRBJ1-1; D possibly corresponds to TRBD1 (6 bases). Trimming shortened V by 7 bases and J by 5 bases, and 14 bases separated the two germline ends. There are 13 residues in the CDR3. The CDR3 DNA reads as TGTGCCAGCACTCGGGGGGGCGGGACTGAAGCTTTCTTT. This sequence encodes CASTRGGGTEAFF.

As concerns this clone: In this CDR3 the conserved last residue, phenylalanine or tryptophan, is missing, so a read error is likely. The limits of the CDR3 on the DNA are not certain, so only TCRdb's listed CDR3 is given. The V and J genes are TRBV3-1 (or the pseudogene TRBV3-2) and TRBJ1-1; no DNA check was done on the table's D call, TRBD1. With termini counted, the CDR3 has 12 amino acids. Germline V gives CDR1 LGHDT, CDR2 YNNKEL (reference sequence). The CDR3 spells CASSQGTGTQAL.

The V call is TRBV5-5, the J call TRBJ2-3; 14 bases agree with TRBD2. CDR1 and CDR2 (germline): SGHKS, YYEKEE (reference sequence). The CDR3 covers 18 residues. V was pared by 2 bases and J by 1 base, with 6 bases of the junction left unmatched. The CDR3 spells CASSFGLAGGGGTDTQYF. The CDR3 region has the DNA TGTGCCAGCAGCTTCGGACTAGCGGGGGGCGGTGGCACAGATACGCAGTATTTT.

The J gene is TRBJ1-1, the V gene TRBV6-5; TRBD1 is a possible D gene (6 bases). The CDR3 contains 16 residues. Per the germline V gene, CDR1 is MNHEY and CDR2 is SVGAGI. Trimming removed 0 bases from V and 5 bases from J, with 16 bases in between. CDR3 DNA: TGTGCCAGCAGTTACTCATCTACAGGGTCGGGTACTGAAGCTTTCTTT. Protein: CASSYSSTGSGTEAFF.

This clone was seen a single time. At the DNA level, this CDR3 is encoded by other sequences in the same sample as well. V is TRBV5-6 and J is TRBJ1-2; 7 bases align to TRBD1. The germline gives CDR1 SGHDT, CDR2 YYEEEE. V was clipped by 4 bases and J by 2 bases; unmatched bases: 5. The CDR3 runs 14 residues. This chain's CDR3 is CASSAGTANYGYTF. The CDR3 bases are TGTGCCAGCAGCGCGGGGACAGCCAACTATGGCTACACCTTC.

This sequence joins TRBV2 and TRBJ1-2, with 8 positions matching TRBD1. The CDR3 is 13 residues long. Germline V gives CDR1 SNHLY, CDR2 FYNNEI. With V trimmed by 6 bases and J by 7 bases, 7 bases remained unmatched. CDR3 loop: CASSRTGLGGYTF. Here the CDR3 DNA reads TGTGCCAGCAGCAGGACAGGGCTAGGTGGCTACACCTTC.